This TCR beta chain was found in a study of OX40 agonist ivuxolimab in advanced cancers. For context, the study as a whole: Ivuxolimab was an agonistic, fully human IgG2 monoclonal antibody directed against OX40 (CD134), a costimulatory receptor. Intravenous ivuxolimab was administered to patients every 2 weeks at six dose levels: 0.01, 0.1, 0.3, 1.5, 3 and 10 mg/kg. Of the roughly 50 dose-escalation patients, hepatocellular carcinoma was present in some 19, melanoma in approximately 15, renal cell carcinoma in 9 and head and neck cancer in 9. A male proportion of roughly 80% and a mean age of around 60 years, ranging from 23 to 79, were recorded for the dose-escalation cohort. Prior anti-PD-1, anti-PD-L1 or anti-CTLA-4 therapy was permitted, and checkpoint inhibitors had been received by 30% to 40% of dose-escalation patients. Partial responses occurred in three dose-escalation patients: two with cutaneous melanoma and one with hepatocellular carcinoma. The purpose of peripheral TCRbeta sequencing was to test whether ivuxolimab changed TCR sequence diversity and led to clonal T-cell expansion. The paper covers the monotherapy dose-escalation part of the phase I ivuxolimab trial, which included N ≈ 50 patients. The full study reports these points: Low levels of normalized T-cell clonal expansion were also seen in some patients who did not respond. Clonal expansion of both CD4+ and CD8+ blood T cells was observed from baseline to week 6 at doses 0.1 to 3.0 mg/kg. The antigen specificity of the peripheral T cells that underwent clonal expansion was not determined. After ivuxolimab, expanded clones were on average more numerous among CD8+ T cells than among CD4+ T cells. In partial responders in the 0.1-3.0 mg/kg groups, normalized peripheral clonal expansion was found to be among the lowest, especially among CD8+ T cells.

Genomic DNA was isolated from the sorted cells so that the TCRbeta CDR3 region could be sequenced. TCRbeta CDR3 regions were sequenced using the immunoSEQ Assay. Entries here come from immuneACCESS through TCRdb and include only in-frame sequences with V and J called. Some clones fail to appear in such tables; in the studies checked, an unresolved V gene covers under half of the shortfall, and the cause of the remainder is unknown. The sample data list tens of thousands of clones, and over 80% of these were observed just once. The ten largest clones add up to roughly 5% of the sample. For this chain, trimming is 0 bases at the V end and 4 bases at the J end, and the number of junction bases without a gene match is 7. Counted from cysteine to phenylalanine, this CDR3 has 18 amino acids. Just the 54-base CDR3 DNA is kept, in frame starting at base 1. The germline V gene gives CDR1 as SGDLS and CDR2 as YYNGEE.

Patients with autoimmune disease history or receiving systemic immunosuppression were excluded from the trial. Peripheral blood for TCR sequencing was collected from all dose cohorts at baseline, on cycle 4 day 1, and on cycle 7 day 1. The samples were drawn from a first-in-human, open-label, multicenter phase I dose-escalation trial of ivuxolimab. Adults with locally advanced or metastatic melanoma, renal cell carcinoma, hepatocellular carcinoma or head and neck squamous cell carcinoma were enrolled in the trial. CD4+ and CD8+ T cells were sorted separately from peripheral blood before TCR sequencing. On this clone: Its antigen is still unknown. Per-nucleotide qualities are absent, and no much larger clonotype sits a single base away.

This clonotype originated in an adult with an advanced solid tumor such as melanoma, head and neck, liver or kidney cancer. Recombination linked TRBV9 to TRBJ2-2; 12 junctional bases match TRBD2. This material consisted of CD4+ or CD8+ T cells sorted from blood, taken in a trial of the OX40 agonist ivuxolimab. The CDR3 is CASSVGLAGEIATGELFF. The DNA is TGTGCCAGCAGCGTAGGACTAGCGGGAGAGATAGCCACCGGGGAGCTGTTTTTT.